This record concerns one T cell receptor beta chain sequence. No antigen is known for it. The source of the sample is a study of T cell responses to AZD1222 COVID-19 vaccine. Study-level points and caveats: Repertoires were obtained solely post-peak T cell response. Reports indicate that nearly half of spike-specific TCRs are directed at unmutated variant regions. Spike-wide coverage was observed for vaccine-associated CD4 TCRs, with dominant responses at 160-218 and 743-854.

TCRdb's table, derived via immunoSEQ multiplex PCR, lists solely in-frame clones and lacks some. Altogether about 220,000 clones are present, just over 90% being singletons, with the ten largest covering 1%. This specimen was peripheral blood, taken on day 0 of MenACWY control vaccination. This sequence originates from an adult in good health.

The CDR3, as DNA: TGTGCCAGCAGCCGGGACACACTCTCACCCCTCCACTTT. Translation: CASSRDTLSPLHF. The V and J genes are TRBV6-4 and TRBJ1-6, with a possible D match to TRBD1 (6 bases). V gave up 6 bases and J gave up 10 bases, with 13 bases separating them. The CDR3 covers 13 residues. Looked up from germline, CDR1 is MRHNA and CDR2 is SNTAGT.